The sequence of this T cell receptor beta chain was determined in a study of T cell repertoires in cytomegalovirus infection. The CDR3 is 12 residues long. The V gene's germline CDR1 is SGHVS and CDR2 FNYEAQ. The V end lost 4 bases, the J end lost 8 bases, and 9 bases lay between the germline ends. TCRdb re-called the reads through MiXCR, storing one row per CDR3 protein. The sample includes 500,000 to 600,000 distinct CDR3 sequences, about 17% seen only once; the top ten take roughly a quarter. In its sample, this clonotype was seen many times. The chain joins TRBV7-6 to TRBJ2-1; a possible D gene is TRBD2 (6 bases). The material sequenced was CD8+ T cells from PBMCs. The clonotype originates from a human donor in good health (CMV status not recorded). Some clones in this sample may be carry-over from other donors' samples. DNA for the CDR3: TGTGCCAGCAGCTCCGGGGGAGATGAGCAGTTCTTC. Translated, it gives CASSSGGDEQFF. The complete variable domain, with remaining parts taken from reference TRBV7-6 and TRBJ2-1, reads GAGVSQSPRYKVTKRGQDVALRCDPISGHVSLYWYRQALGQGPEFLTYFNYEAQQDKSGLPNDRFSAERPEGSISTLTIQRTEQRDSAMYRCASSSGGDEQFFGPGTRLTVL.